These 18 T cell receptor beta chains were sequenced from one sample in a study of PD-L1 blockade in urothelial cancer (dated by TCRdb to 2015 to 2018). To prepare the library, the immunoSEQ multiplex PCR assay was applied. TCRdb stores this immuneACCESS table with in-frame sequences only. Part of the clones is absent; in the studies checked, under half of the shortfall reflects unresolved V genes, and no reason is known for the rest. The sample table holds more than 45,000 clones, of which over 70% were seen once. Of the sample, 3.5% to 4.5% is held by the ten largest clones. Sequencing used PBMCs, obtained around atezolizumab (anti-PD-L1) treatment. The receptors were gathered from a man in his sixties or seventies with urothelial cancer.

The V gene is TRBV5-6, the J gene TRBJ1-1; no reliable D call. V shed 2 bases and J shed 6 bases, with 8 bases lying between them. Germline CDR1 reads SGHDT; CDR2 reads YYEEEE. CDR3 length: 12 amino acids. The CDR3 protein is CASSFVGAEAFF. CDR3 coding DNA: TGTGCCAGCAGCTTCGTTGGAGCTGAAGCTTTCTTT.

The rearrangement uses TRBV27 and TRBJ1-5; D gene unclear. CDR3 length: 13 amino acids. Germline CDR1 and CDR2: MNHEY and SMNVEV (reference sequence). Trimming pared 3 bases from V and 3 bases from J, leaving 6 bases between. This chain's CDR3 is CASSFTDNQPQHF. CDR3 in DNA: TGTGCCAGCAGTTTTACAGACAATCAGCCCCAGCATTTT.

The chain has TRBV2 and TRBJ1-5; D is unresolved. The CDR3 loop spans 13 amino acids. From germline, CDR1 is SNHLY and CDR2 FYNNEI. The V gene lost 6 bases and the J gene lost 4 bases, with 10 bases spanning the gap. CDR3 protein: CASRVRENQPQHF. The CDR3 DNA reads TGTGCCAGCAGAGTACGGGAAAATCAGCCCCAGCATTTT.

The chain carries TRBV7-9 and TRBJ2-2, with D hard to call. Trimming removed 4 bases from V and 6 bases from J, with 9 bases in between. CDR1 is SEHNR and CDR2 is FQNEAQ in the germline V gene (reference sequence). This CDR3 contains 13 residues. This CDR3 reads CASSSLAAGELFF. The CDR3 DNA follows: TGTGCCAGCAGCTCTTTGGCGGCCGGGGAGCTGTTTTTT. The complete variable domain, with remaining parts taken from reference TRBV7-9 and TRBJ2-2, reads DTGVSQNPRHKITKRGQNVTFRCDPISEHNRLYWYRQTLGQGPEFLTYFQNEAQLEKSRLLSDRFSAERPKGSFSTLEIQRTEQGDSAMYLCASSSLAAGELFFGEGSRLTVL.

V is TRBV5-4 and J is TRBJ2-7; 8 bases line up with TRBD2. J was trimmed by 2 bases and V by 4 bases; bases with no gene match: 11. Germline V lookup: CDR1 SGHNT, CDR2 YYREEE (reference sequence). This CDR3 comprises 16 residues. In DNA form, the CDR3 reads TGTGCCAGCAGCCCAGGCGGTAGCGGGAAGACCTACGAGCAGTACTTC. Translated: CASSPGGSGKTYEQYF.

This chain joins TRBV19 and TRBJ2-3; 11 bases are a match to TRBD2. V shed 6 bases, J shed 0 bases, and the junction held 11 bases outside the gene matches. Germline V gives CDR1 LNHDA, CDR2 SQIVND (reference sequence). The length of the CDR3 is 18 residues. The CDR3 sequence: CASSGGLAGAPSTDTQYF. As DNA, the CDR3 is TGTGCCAGTAGCGGTGGACTAGCGGGTGCCCCTAGCACAGATACGCAGTATTTT.

The chain joins TRBV6-1 to TRBJ1-2; 9 nucleotides match TRBD1. V trimming: 7 bases; J trimming: 4 bases; junction bases outside the gene matches: 10. The CDR3 runs to 15 residues. Germline values: CDR1 MNHNS, CDR2 SASEGT. In DNA, the CDR3 is TGTGCCAGCATAAGAGGGACAGGGTATCCCTATGGCTACACCTTC. This translates into CASIRGTGYPYGYTF.

J is TRBJ1-5 and V is TRBV19; TRBD1 might be the D (6 bases). Germline CDR1 is LNHDA and CDR2 is SQIVND (reference sequence). CDR3 length: 17 amino acids. V dropped 4 bases and J dropped 0 bases, with 16 bases sitting between them. CDR3 sequence: CASSTGVGDYSNQPQHF. CDR3 coding DNA: TGTGCCAGTAGTACAGGGGTGGGGGATTATAGCAATCAGCCCCAGCATTTT.

This sequence joins TRBV18 and TRBJ2-5; 9 positions agree with TRBD1. The CDR3 has 15 amino acids. Germline CDR1 is KGHSH and CDR2 is LQKENI. The junction had 6 bases not matched to a gene; V was cut back by 4 bases and J by 3 bases. Written as DNA, the CDR3 is TGTGCCAGCTCACAACCCGGGACAGGGAAAGAGACCCAGTACTTC. Residues: CASSQPGTGKETQYF.

This chain uses TRBV25-1 with TRBJ2-5; TRBD1 matches 9 bases. This CDR3 spans 16 amino acids. Germline-derived CDR1 and CDR2 are MGHDK and SYGVNS. With V trimmed by 3 bases and J by 2 bases, 7 bases remained unmatched. The CDR3 protein is CASSDPRQGGQETQYF. CDR3 nucleotides: TGTGCCAGCAGTGATCCCCGACAGGGGGGTCAAGAGACCCAGTACTTC.

V and J are TRBV6-5 and TRBJ2-7; no clear D gene. The CDR3 is 14 residues long. CDR1 is MNHEY, CDR2 SVGAGI, per germline. Trimming stripped 5 bases from V and 2 bases from J, with 13 bases between. The CDR3 here is CASSRTTETYEQYF. The CDR3 DNA follows: TGTGCCAGCAGTCGAACCACAGAAACCTACGAGCAGTACTTC.

The V and J genes are TRBV14 and TRBJ2-7; 8 positions agree with TRBD1. CDR3 length: 15 amino acids. Germline CDR1 reads SGHDN; CDR2 reads FVKESK. V shed 3 bases and J 5 bases; nucleotides not matched to a gene: 9. Here the CDR3 reads CASSQDGQGFNEQYF. CDR3 nucleotide sequence: TGTGCCAGCAGCCAGGACGGACAGGGTTTCAACGAGCAGTACTTC.

The J gene is TRBJ1-4, the V gene TRBV7-2; D remains ambiguous. Germline CDR1 SGHTA, CDR2 FQGNSA. Trimming shortened V by 1 base and J by 5 bases, and 11 bases separated the two germline ends. This CDR3 region has 15 residues. The CDR3 region has the DNA TGTGCCAGCAGCTTAGGTCCTGGCGGAAATGAAAAACTGTTTTTT. It is translated as CASSLGPGGNEKLFF.

J is TRBJ1-2 and V is TRBV27, with TRBD1 matching over 7 bases. Germline loops: CDR1 MNHEY, CDR2 SMNVEV (reference sequence). V shed 3 bases, J shed 8 bases, and the junction held 6 bases outside the gene matches. The CDR3 spans 13 residues. This chain's CDR3 is CASSFNQGVGYTF. In DNA, the CDR3 is TGTGCCAGCAGTTTCAATCAGGGGGTCGGCTACACCTTC.

The genes are TRBV30 and TRBJ1-4, with 7 bases aligning to TRBD1. CDR1 and CDR2 from the germline V gene are GTSNPN and SVGIG (reference sequence). V gave up 3 bases and J gave up 7 bases; unmatched junction bases: 14. This CDR3 has 16 amino acids. CDR3 region: CAWSADLQGGVEKLFF. CDR3 DNA sequence: TGTGCCTGGAGCGCCGACCTTCAGGGGGGTGTTGAAAAACTGTTTTTT.

This clone was detected a few times. This chain uses TRBV29-1 with TRBJ2-7; 10 bases map to TRBD1. From germline, CDR1 is SQVTM and CDR2 ANQGSEA. The CDR3 totals 14 residues. V lost 6 bases to trimming and J lost 1 base; unmatched junction nucleotides: 6. CDR3 coding DNA: TGCAGCGTCGCACGGGACAGGGGATCCTACGAGCAGTACTTC. Translation gives CSVARDRGSYEQYF.

The rearrangement links TRBV9 to TRBJ2-1; 10 bases are a match to TRBD2. CDR1 and CDR2 from the germline V gene are SGDLS and YYNGEE. The CDR3 totals 16 residues. V was clipped by 0 bases and J by 10 bases; unmatched bases: 10. In DNA, the CDR3 is TGTGCCAGCAGCGTAGCTGGCCTAGCGGGAGTCAGCGAGCAGTTCTTC. Its protein is CASSVAGLAGVSEQFF.

The chain is built from TRBV6-5 and TRBJ2-6; 8 nucleotides match TRBD1. J gave up 4 bases and V 6 bases, and 5 bases lay outside the gene matches. CDR1 and CDR2 from the germline V gene are MNHEY and SVGAGI. This CDR3 is built from 15 residues. The CDR3 protein is CASRPTGDGANVLTF. In DNA, the CDR3 is TGTGCCAGCAGACCGACAGGGGACGGGGCCAACGTCCTGACTTTC.